These T cell receptor beta chains were read from a single sample in a study of graft-versus-host responses after intestinal transplantation. These TCRs are of unknown antigen specificity. This table comes from immunoSEQ multiplex PCR, and its TCRdb copy is limited to in-frame clones, with some not included. The data show about 100,000 clones, with about 90% seen just once and roughly 0.97% held by the top ten. The material sequenced was unstimulated CD4+ T cells sorted from spleen or lymph node cells, taken before transplant. Source of these receptors: a human donor who was the organ donor for an intestinal transplant. The CDR3 runs from the conserved cysteine through the conserved F or W. A D gene is named only where the DNA matches it firmly. Not all rows give a size; the values are once, few, many and, for expanded clones, a class.

clone size	V gene	D gene	J gene	CDR3 protein	CDR3 DNA
once	TRBV11-2	.	TRBJ2-7	CASSLSDSGYEQYF	TGTGCCAGCAGCTTATCTGATTCGGGCTACGAGCAGTACTTC
.	TRBV19	.	TRBJ1-5	CASSPEGGSNQPQHF	TGTGCCAGTAGTCCCGAGGGAGGAAGTAATCAGCCCCAGCATTTT
.	TRBV6-1	.	TRBJ1-5	CASSLVLSNQPQHF	TGTGCCAGCAGCCTCGTACTTAGCAATCAGCCCCAGCATTTT
.	TRBV30	.	TRBJ1-2	CAWRSQGRLDGYTF	TGTGCCTGGAGGTCGCAGGGCCGCCTTGATGGCTACACCTTC
once	TRBV11-3	TRBD1	TRBJ2-7	CASSLGQGVGYEQYF	TGTGCCAGCAGCTTAGGACAGGGGGTCGGCTACGAGCAGTACTTC
.	TRBV5-4	.	TRBJ2-3	CASLRDINTDTQYF	TGTGCCAGCCTCAGGGATATTAACACAGATACGCAGTATTTT
.	TRBV7-9	.	TRBJ1-4	CASSFGVAGGANEKLFF	TGTGCCAGCAGCTTCGGCGTGGCTGGAGGCGCTAATGAAAAACTGTTTTTT
.	TRBV5-4	.	TRBJ2-3	CASSFTRGTDTQYF	TGTGCCAGCAGCTTTACTAGAGGCACAGATACGCAGTATTTT
.	TRBV5-1	.	TRBJ1-2	CASSLEVGLNYGYTF	TGCGCCAGCAGCTTGGAGGTGGGGTTAAACTATGGCTACACCTTC
.	TRBV4-1	.	TRBJ1-5	CASSPWTVPLGQPQHF	TGCGCCAGCAGCCCCTGGACAGTTCCGTTGGGTCAGCCCCAGCATTTT
.	TRBV18	.	TRBJ1-1	CASSQNTNTEAFF	TGTGCCAGCTCACAAAACACGAACACTGAAGCTTTCTTT
.	TRBV19	.	TRBJ2-2	CASRMGLRGQNRELFF	TGTGCCAGTAGGATGGGTCTCCGGGGACAAAACCGGGAGCTGTTTTTT
.	TRBV19	.	TRBJ1-1	CASSTSRNTEAFF	TGTGCCAGTAGTACCTCACGGAACACTGAAGCTTTCTTT
.	TRBV2	TRBD1	TRBJ1-6	CASSEAPGGVGSPLHF	TGTGCCAGCAGTGAAGCGCCAGGGGGCGTAGGGTCACCCCTCCACTTT
.	TRBV5-1	.	TRBJ1-2	CASSLAGLSGGYAVDYTF	TGCGCCAGCAGCTTGGCCGGACTGAGCGGGGGGTATGCGGTAGACTACACCTTC
.	TRBV10-3	TRBD1	TRBJ1-5	CAISAAGGPYQPQHF	TGTGCCATCAGTGCGGCAGGGGGCCCCTATCAGCCCCAGCATTTT
few	TRBV7-9	.	TRBJ1-5	CASSLDGNQPQHF	TGTGCCAGCAGCTTAGATGGGAATCAGCCCCAGCATTTT